The entry that follows covers one T cell receptor beta chain sequence. These data are taken from a study of CD8+ T cells in alopecia areata. About the study: A 6-month period off drug followed tofacitinib, which lasted 6 to 18 months.

cDNA reverse transcribed from extracted RNA served as the sequencing template. Only in-frame clones appear in the TCRdb table, and some are missing; sequencing was by immunoSEQ multiplex PCR. The data show hundreds of thousands of clones, 55% to 70% seen once. Between the trimmed V and J ends, which lost 5 bases and 3 bases, there was a span of 10 bases. This CDR3 is built from 13 residues. Looked up from germline, CDR1 is SEHNR and CDR2 is FQNEAQ (reference sequence). As for treatment: oral pan-JAK inhibitor, 5-10 mg twice daily. Alopecia areata patients provided lesional scalp punch biopsies and peripheral blood, both collected for the study.

The gene calls are TRBV7-9 and TRBJ1-2; D is unresolved. The receptor comes from a human donor with alopecia areata. The sequencing here drew on CD4+ T cells sorted from blood, taken at week 24, from a patient treated with tofacitinib. The CDR3 DNA sequence: TGTGCCAGCAGCACAACAGCTGACTATGGCTACACCTTC. Its protein product is CASSTTADYGYTF.